This TCR beta chain was observed in a study of CD8 T cells in ankylosing spondylitis. Study findings and constraints: Enrichment of disease-linked clones was reportedly significant in matched ankylosing spondylitis synovial fluid. Blood from ankylosing spondylitis patients appeared to carry a characteristic roughly eight-variant TCR beta motif.

Turning to this clonotype: The antigen is undetermined.

CDR1 and CDR2 from the germline V gene are KGHSH and LQKENI. V gave up 6 bases and J gave up 0 bases, with 15 bases separating them. The CDR3 extends over 16 amino acids. MiXCR was run by TCRdb on the 5' RACE reads, yielding one entry per CDR3 protein. Among under 300,000 distinct CDR3 sequences listed, 18% were seen once. Sequenced input: blood, either unsorted or a sorted T cell fraction (not recorded which). The clonotype originates from a male donor with ankylosing spondylitis or in good health (not recorded which). The rearrangement uses TRBV18 and TRBJ2-1; perhaps TRBD2 as D (6 bases). DNA of the CDR3: TGTGCCAGCTCCCCAATATTGACTAGCTCCTACAATGAGCAGTTCTTC. It translates to CASSPILTSSYNEQFF. The full variable domain, its missing parts supplied by reference TRBV18 and TRBJ2-1, is NAGVMQNPRHLVRRRGQEARLRCSPMKGHSHVYWYRQLPEEGLKFMVYLQKENIIDESGMPKERFSAEFPKEGPSILRIQQVVRGDSAAYFCASSPILTSSYNEQFFGPGTRLTVL.